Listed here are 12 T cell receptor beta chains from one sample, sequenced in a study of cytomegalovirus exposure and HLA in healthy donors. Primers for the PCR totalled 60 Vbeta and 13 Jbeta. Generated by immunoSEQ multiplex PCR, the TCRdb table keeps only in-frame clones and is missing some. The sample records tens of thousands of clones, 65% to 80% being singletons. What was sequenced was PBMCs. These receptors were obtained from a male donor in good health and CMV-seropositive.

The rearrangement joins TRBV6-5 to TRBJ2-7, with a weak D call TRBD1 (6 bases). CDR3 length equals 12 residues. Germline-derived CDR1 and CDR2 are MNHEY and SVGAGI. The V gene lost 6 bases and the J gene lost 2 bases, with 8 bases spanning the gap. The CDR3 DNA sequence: TGTGCCAGCAGGGGGGCCGCCTACGAGCAGTACTTC. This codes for CASRGAAYEQYF.

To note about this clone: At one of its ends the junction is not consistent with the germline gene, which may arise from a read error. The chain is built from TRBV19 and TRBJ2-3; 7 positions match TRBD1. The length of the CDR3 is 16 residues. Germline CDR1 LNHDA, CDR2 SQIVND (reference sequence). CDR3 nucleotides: TGTGCCAGTGGTATCCCGACAGGGTCTAGCACAGATACGCAGTATTTT. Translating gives CASGIPTGSSTDTQYF.

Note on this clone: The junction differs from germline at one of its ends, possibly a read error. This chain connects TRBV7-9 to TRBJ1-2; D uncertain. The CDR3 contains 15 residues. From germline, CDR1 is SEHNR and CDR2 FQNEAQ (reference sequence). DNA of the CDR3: TGTTCCAGCAGCTTAGTATTTACGGCGGGCTATGGCTACACCTTC. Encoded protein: CSSSLVFTAGYGYTF. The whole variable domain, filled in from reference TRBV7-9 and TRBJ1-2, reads DTGVSQNPRHKITKRGQNVTFRCDPISEHNRLYWYRQTLGQGPEFLTYFQNEAQLEKSRLLSDRFSAERPKGSFSTLEIQRTEQGDSAMYLCSSSLVFTAGYGYTFGSGTRLTVV.

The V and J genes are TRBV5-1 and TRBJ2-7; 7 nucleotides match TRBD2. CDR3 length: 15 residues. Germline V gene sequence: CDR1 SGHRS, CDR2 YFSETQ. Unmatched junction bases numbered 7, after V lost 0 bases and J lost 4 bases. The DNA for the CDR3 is TGCGCCAGCAGCTTGGAACCTAGCGGAGGTTACGAGCAGTACTTC. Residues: CASSLEPSGGYEQYF. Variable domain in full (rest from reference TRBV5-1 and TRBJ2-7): KAGVTQTPRYLIKTRGQQVTLSCSPISGHRSVSWYQQTPGQGLQFLFEYFSETQRNKGNFPGRFSGRQFSNSRSEMNVSTLELGDSALYLCASSLEPSGGYEQYFGPGTRLTVT.

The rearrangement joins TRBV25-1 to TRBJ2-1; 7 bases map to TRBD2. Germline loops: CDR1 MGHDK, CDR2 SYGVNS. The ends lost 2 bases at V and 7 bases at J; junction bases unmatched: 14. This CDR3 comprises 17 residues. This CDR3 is CASSEPSELSGTNEQFF. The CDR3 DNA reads TGTGCCAGCAGTGAACCCTCGGAATTGAGCGGGACTAATGAGCAGTTCTTC.

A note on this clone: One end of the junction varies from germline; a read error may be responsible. DNA of the CDR3: TGTGCCAGTAGTATAGTGAGTCAGGGGCCCTCGCACTTC. This codes for CASSIVSQGPSHF. V and J are TRBV19 and TRBJ2-5; a weak D match, TRBD1 (6 bases). Looked up from germline, CDR1 is LNHDA and CDR2 is SQIVND (reference sequence). The CDR3 spans 13 residues. Full variable domain (missing parts from reference TRBV19 and TRBJ2-5): DGGITQSPKYLFRKEGQNVTLSCEQNLNHDAMYWYRQDPGQGLRLIYYSQIVNDFQKGDIAEGYSVSREKKESFPLTVTSAQKNPTAFYLCASSIVSQGPSHFGPGTRLLVL.

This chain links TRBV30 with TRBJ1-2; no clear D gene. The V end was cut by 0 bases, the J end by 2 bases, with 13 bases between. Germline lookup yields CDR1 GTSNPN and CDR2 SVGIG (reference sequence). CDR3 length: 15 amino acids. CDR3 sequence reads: CAWSVPSGSNYGYTF. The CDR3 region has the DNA TGTGCCTGGAGTGTACCGTCAGGATCAAACTATGGCTACACCTTC. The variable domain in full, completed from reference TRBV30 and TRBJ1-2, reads SQTIHQWPATLVQPVGSPLSLECTVEGTSNPNLYWYRQAAGRGLQLLFYSVGIGQISSEVPQNLSASRPQDRQFILSSKKLLLSDSGFYLCAWSVPSGSNYGYTFGSGTRLTVV.

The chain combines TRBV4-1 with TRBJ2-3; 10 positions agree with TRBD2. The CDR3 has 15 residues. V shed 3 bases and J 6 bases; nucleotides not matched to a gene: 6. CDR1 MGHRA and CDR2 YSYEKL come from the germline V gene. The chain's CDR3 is CASSHGLAGADTQYF. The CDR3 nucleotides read TGCGCCAGCAGCCATGGCCTAGCGGGAGCTGATACGCAGTATTTT.

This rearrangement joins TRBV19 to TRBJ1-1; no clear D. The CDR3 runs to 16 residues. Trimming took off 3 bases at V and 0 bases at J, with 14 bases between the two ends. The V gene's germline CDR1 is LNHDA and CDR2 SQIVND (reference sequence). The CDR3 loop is CASSIGHADMNTEAFF. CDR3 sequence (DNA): TGTGCCAGTAGTATTGGTCATGCCGACATGAACACTGAAGCTTTCTTT.

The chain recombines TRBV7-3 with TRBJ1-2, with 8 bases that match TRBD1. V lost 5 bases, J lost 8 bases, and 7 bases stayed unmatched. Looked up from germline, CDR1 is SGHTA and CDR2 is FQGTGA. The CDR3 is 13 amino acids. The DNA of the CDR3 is TGTGCCAGCAGCGCACAGGGGGTGGGGGGCTACACCTTC. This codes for CASSAQGVGGYTF.

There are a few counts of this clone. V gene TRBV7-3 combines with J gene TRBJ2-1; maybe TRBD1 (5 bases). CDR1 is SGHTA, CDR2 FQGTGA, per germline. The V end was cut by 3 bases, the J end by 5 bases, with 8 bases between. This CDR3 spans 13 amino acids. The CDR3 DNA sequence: TGTGCCAGCAGCTTCGACAGTCACAATGAGCAGTTCTTC. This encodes CASSFDSHNEQFF.

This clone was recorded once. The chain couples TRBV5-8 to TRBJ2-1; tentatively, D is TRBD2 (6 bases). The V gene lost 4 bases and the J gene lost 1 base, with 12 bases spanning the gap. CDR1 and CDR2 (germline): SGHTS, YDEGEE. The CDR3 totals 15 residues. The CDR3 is CASSGGLSSYNEQFF. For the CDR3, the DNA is TGTGCCAGCAGCGGGGGACTTTCTTCCTACAATGAGCAGTTCTTC. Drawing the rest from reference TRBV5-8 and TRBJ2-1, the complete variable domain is EAGVTQSPTHLIKTRGQQATLRCSPISGHTSVYWYQQALGLGLQFLLWYDEGEERNRGNFPPRFSGRQFPNYSSELNVNALELEDSALYLCASSGGLSSYNEQFFGPGTRLTVL.